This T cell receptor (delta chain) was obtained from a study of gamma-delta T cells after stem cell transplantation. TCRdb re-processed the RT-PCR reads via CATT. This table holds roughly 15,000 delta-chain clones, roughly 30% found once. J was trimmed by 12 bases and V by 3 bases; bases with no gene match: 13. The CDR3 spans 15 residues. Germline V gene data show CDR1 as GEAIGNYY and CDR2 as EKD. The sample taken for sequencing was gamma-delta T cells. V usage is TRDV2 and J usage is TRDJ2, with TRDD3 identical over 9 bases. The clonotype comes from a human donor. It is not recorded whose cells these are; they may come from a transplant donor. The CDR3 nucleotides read TGTGCCTGTGACCCAATGGGGGATAACGGGGCAAAACTCTTCTTT. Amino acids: CACDPMGDNGAKLFF.